One sample yielded the 12 T cell receptor beta chains listed below, sequenced in a study of blood T cell repertoires in COVID-19. Only in-frame clones appear in the TCRdb table, and some are missing; sequencing was by immunoSEQ multiplex PCR. The sample has around 400,000 clones, more than 75% seen once. The sequenced sample consisted of peripheral blood. The origin of the receptors is a woman in her 30s with COVID-19, enrolled during active disease.

The table lists this clone with a count of one. V gene TRBV6-2 or TRBV6-3 combines with J gene TRBJ2-1; no clear D. The CDR3 runs 14 residues. V was cut by 2 bases and J by 8 bases, with 13 bases left in between. Germline V gene sequence: CDR1 MNHEY, CDR2 SVGEGT. The CDR3 DNA reads TGTGCCAGCAGTTACGCGGAGTCGACCGATGAGCAGTTCTTC. This translates into CASSYAESTDEQFF.

There are a few counts of this clone. The gene calls are TRBV5-1 and TRBJ1-2; no reliable D call. The germline gives CDR1 SGHRS, CDR2 YFSETQ. This CDR3 contains 14 residues. Trimming cost V 0 bases and J 4 bases, with 10 bases left between them. DNA for the CDR3: TGCGCCAGCAGCTTGGAGGAGCCCCGCTATGGCTACACCTTC. Its translation is CASSLEEPRYGYTF.

The chain links TRBV7-2 to TRBJ2-5; 11 bases line up with TRBD2. This CDR3 comprises 17 residues. The V and J ends lost 0 bases and 0 bases, in that order; junction bases with no gene match: 3. The germline CDR1 and CDR2 sequences are SGHTA and FQGNSA. The CDR3 protein is CASSLAPSGGYQETQYF. CDR3 coding DNA: TGTGCCAGCAGCTTAGCCCCTAGCGGGGGGTACCAAGAGACCCAGTACTTC.

Only one count was recorded for this clone. J is TRBJ2-3 and V is TRBV28; possible D gene TRBD2, 9 bases. Per germline, CDR1 MDHEN and CDR2 SYDVKM. Trimming removed 3 bases from V and 3 bases from J, with 16 bases in between. The CDR3 spans 16 residues. CDR3 sequence (DNA): TGTGCCAGCAGTTTCGCTAGCGGGACAGGAACAGATACGCAGTATTTT. It yields the protein CASSFASGTGTDTQYF. Filled out from reference TRBV28 and TRBJ2-3, the complete variable domain reads DVKVTQSSRYLVKRTGEKVFLECVQDMDHENMFWYRQDPGLGLRLIYFSYDVKMKEKGDIPEGYSVSREKKERFSLILESASTNQTSMYLCASSFASGTGTDTQYFGPGTRLTVL.

The chain is built from TRBV28 and TRBJ2-7, with D unresolved. Germline V CDR1 and CDR2: MDHEN, SYDVKM. This CDR3 has 12 residues. The V end was cut by 2 bases, the J end by 2 bases, with 4 bases between. In DNA form, the CDR3 reads TGTGCCAGCAGTTTAAACACCTACGAGCAGTACTTC. This translates into CASSLNTYEQYF.

This rearrangement joins TRBV19 to TRBJ1-1; possible D gene TRBD1, 6 bases. V dropped 7 bases and J dropped 6 bases, with 21 bases sitting between them. This CDR3 is 15 amino acids long. Per germline, CDR1 LNHDA and CDR2 SQIVND (reference sequence). CDR3 region: CASIITLGGGPEAFF. In DNA, the CDR3 is TGTGCCAGTATTATCACCCTGGGGGGGGGCCCTGAAGCTTTCTTT. Full variable domain (outside the CDR3, taken from reference TRBV19 and TRBJ1-1): DGGITQSPKYLFRKEGQNVTLSCEQNLNHDAMYWYRQDPGQGLRLIYYSQIVNDFQKGDIAEGYSVSREKKESFPLTVTSAQKNPTAFYLCASIITLGGGPEAFFGQGTRLTVV.

The V gene is TRBV3-1 (or the pseudogene TRBV3-2), the J gene TRBJ1-4; D call uncertain. The germline CDR1 and CDR2 sequences are LGHDT and YNNKEL (reference sequence). The V end was cut by 2 bases, the J end by 8 bases, with 6 bases between. This CDR3 comprises 12 residues. This CDR3 reads CASSQSREKLFF. CDR3 coding DNA: TGTGCCAGCAGCCAAAGTAGAGAAAAACTGTTTTTT.

Written as DNA, the CDR3 is TGTGCCAGCAGTCGTCGCCGGGACAGGGGTTTCAACGAGCAGTACTTC. It specifies CASSRRRDRGFNEQYF. The chain joins TRBV11-2 to TRBJ2-7, with 10 bases matching TRBD1. V shed 6 bases, J shed 5 bases, and the junction held 13 bases outside the gene matches. The CDR3 is made up of 16 amino acids. CDR1 SGHAT and CDR2 FQNNGV come from the germline V gene.

The chain is built from TRBV25-1 and TRBJ2-1; D gene ambiguous. V lost 2 bases to trimming and J lost 0 bases, with 8 bases between them. This CDR3 region has 15 residues. CDR1 and CDR2 from the germline V gene are MGHDK and SYGVNS. In DNA, the CDR3 is TGTGCCAGCAGTGAAATCGTCAGCTCCTACAATGAGCAGTTCTTC. This sequence encodes CASSEIVSSYNEQFF.

The V gene is TRBV19, the J gene TRBJ2-7, with 10 bases matching TRBD1. This CDR3 region has 13 residues. Germline CDR1 and CDR2: LNHDA and SQIVND (reference sequence). Trimming removed 6 bases from V and 4 bases from J; junction bases left unmatched: 3. CDR3 residues: CASRGQGKYEQYF. The CDR3 DNA reads TGTGCCAGTAGGGGACAGGGGAAATACGAGCAGTACTTC.

This sequence joins TRBV18 and TRBJ2-1; 8 nucleotides line up with TRBD2. Germline assignment: CDR1 KGHSH and CDR2 LQKENI. The CDR3 consists of 15 residues. V lost 5 bases, J lost 7 bases, and 10 bases stayed unmatched. The CDR3 DNA sequence: TGTGCCAGCTCATTTAGCGGGAAGGCCGAGAATGAGCAGTTCTTC. Protein: CASSFSGKAENEQFF.

The chain couples TRBV11-2 to TRBJ2-1; the match to TRBD1 covers 7 bases. CDR3 length: 15 residues. Per germline, CDR1 SGHAT and CDR2 FQNNGV. Trimming took 3 bases from V and 0 from J; bases not matched to a gene: 2. The CDR3 sequence is CASSLGQISYNEQFF. For the CDR3, the DNA is TGTGCCAGCAGCTTGGGACAGATCTCCTACAATGAGCAGTTCTTC.